The clone carrying this T cell receptor beta chain showed up just a few times. The target antigen is unknown. The data derive from a study of T-cell memory formation after mild COVID-19. Study conclusions and caveats: Clones that contracted from day 15 to 85 had balanced CD4/CD8; later expanders were CD4+ biased. Chiefly within CM and EM were the contracting CD4+ clones; CD8+ ones were within EMRA.

This CDR3 comprises 15 residues. The V gene lost 2 bases and the J gene lost 6 bases, with 16 bases spanning the gap. Germline-derived CDR1 and CDR2 are LNHNV and YYDKDF (reference sequence). A 5'RACE reaction primed in the constant segment made cDNA libraries of TCR alpha and TCR beta, and these carried sample barcodes and UMIs. TCRdb re-analysed the 5' RACE reads in MiXCR, keeping a single row per CDR3 protein. This sample has 150,000 to 200,000 distinct CDR3 sequences, with about 20% found just once. The sequencing input was PBMCs or a T cell subset sorted from them (not recorded which). This sequence joins TRBV15 and TRBJ1-1, with D maybe TRBD1 (6 bases). This TCR derives from an adult woman who had mild COVID-19 (a few samples of this study predate the infection). Cell type and time point are not known. The chain's CDR3 is CATSRIDRLTPEAFF. The CDR3 region has the DNA TGTGCCACCAGCAGAATCGACAGGCTTACTCCTGAAGCTTTCTTT.